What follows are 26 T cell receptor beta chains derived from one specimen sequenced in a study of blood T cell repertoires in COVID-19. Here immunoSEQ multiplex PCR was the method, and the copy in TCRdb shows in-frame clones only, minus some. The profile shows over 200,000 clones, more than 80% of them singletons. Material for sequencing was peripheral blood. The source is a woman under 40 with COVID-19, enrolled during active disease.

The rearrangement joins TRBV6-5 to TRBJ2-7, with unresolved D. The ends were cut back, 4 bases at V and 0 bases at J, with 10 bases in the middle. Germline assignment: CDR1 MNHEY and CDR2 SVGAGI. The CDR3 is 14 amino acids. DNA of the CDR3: TGTGCCAGCAGTTTTCGCAGGATCTCCTACGAGCAGTACTTC. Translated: CASSFRRISYEQYF.

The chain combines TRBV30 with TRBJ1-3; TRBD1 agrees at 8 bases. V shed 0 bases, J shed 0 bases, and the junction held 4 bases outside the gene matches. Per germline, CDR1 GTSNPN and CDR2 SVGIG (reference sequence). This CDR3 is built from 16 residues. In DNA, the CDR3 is TGTGCCTGGAGTGTTGCAGGGGGCCTCTCTGGAAACACCATATATTTT. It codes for CAWSVAGGLSGNTIYF.

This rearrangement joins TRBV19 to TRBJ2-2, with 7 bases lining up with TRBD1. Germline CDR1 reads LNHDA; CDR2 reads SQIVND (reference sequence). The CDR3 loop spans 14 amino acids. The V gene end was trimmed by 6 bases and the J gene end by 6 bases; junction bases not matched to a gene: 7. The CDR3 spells CASRIVQGPGELFF. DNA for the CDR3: TGTGCCAGTAGAATCGTACAGGGGCCCGGGGAGCTGTTTTTT.

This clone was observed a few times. The CDR3 DNA reads TGCGCCAGCAGCTTGTGGGGACAGGAGAACATTCAGTACTTC. Protein sequence: CASSLWGQENIQYF. The V call is TRBV5-1, the J call TRBJ2-4; 8 bases match TRBD1. The CDR3 length is 14 residues. Germline CDR1 is SGHRS and CDR2 is YFSETQ. V shed 1 base, J shed 7 bases, and the junction held 4 bases outside the gene matches.

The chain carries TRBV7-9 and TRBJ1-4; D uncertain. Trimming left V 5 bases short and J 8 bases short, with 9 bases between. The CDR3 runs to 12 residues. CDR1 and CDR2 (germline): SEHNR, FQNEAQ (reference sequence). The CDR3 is CASSPYAEKLFF. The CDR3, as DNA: TGTGCCAGCAGCCCGTACGCGGAAAAACTGTTTTTT.

The CDR3 here is CASSDVLRGTEAFF. As DNA, the CDR3 is TGTGCCAGCAGTGACGTCTTAAGGGGCACTGAAGCTTTCTTT. The chain employs TRBV25-1 and TRBJ1-1; maybe TRBD1 (5 bases). Looked up from germline, CDR1 is MGHDK and CDR2 is SYGVNS. This CDR3 spans 14 amino acids. V gave up 3 bases and J gave up 4 bases, with 12 bases separating them.

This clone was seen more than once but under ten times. CDR3 DNA sequence: TGTGCCAGCAGCGTTGAAGGGACTAGCGAATCCTACGAGCAGTACTTC. Translation: CASSVEGTSESYEQYF. The chain is built from TRBV9 and TRBJ2-7; 10 positions agree with TRBD2. The junction had 6 bases not matched to a gene; V was cut back by 2 bases and J by 1 base. This CDR3 contains 16 residues. Looked up from germline, CDR1 is SGDLS and CDR2 is YYNGEE.

The CDR3 here is CASSDYTRGQNSPLHF. The CDR3 DNA reads TGCGCCAGCAGCGATTACACGAGGGGGCAAAATTCACCCCTCCACTTT. The chain combines TRBV5-1 with TRBJ1-6, with TRBD1 matching over 7 bases. J lost 7 bases, V lost 4 bases, and 11 bases had no gene match. This CDR3 contains 16 residues. Germline CDR1 and CDR2: SGHRS and YFSETQ.

The CDR3 DNA sequence: TGTGCCTGGGGGCGGGGGAGATCTGGAAACACCATATATTTT. This translates into CAWGRGRSGNTIYF. The rearrangement links TRBV30 to TRBJ1-3, with D possibly matching TRBD1 (5 bases). Per the germline V gene, CDR1 is GTSNPN and CDR2 is SVGIG (reference sequence). The CDR3 is 14 residues long. V shed 5 bases and J shed 1 base, with 12 bases lying between them.

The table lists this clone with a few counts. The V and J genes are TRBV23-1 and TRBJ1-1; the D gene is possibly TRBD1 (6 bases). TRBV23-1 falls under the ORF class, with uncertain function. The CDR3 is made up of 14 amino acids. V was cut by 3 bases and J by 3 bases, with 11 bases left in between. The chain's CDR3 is CASSQRQDYTEAFF. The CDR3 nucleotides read TGCGCCAGCAGTCAGCGACAGGACTACACTGAAGCTTTCTTT.

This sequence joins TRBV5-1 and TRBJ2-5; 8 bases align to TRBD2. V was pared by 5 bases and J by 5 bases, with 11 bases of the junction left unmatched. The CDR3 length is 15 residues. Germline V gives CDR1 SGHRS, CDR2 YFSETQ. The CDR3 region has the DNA TGCGCCAGCAGGTTCTCCGGGACGGGGGGGGAGACCCAGTACTTC. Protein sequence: CASRFSGTGGETQYF.

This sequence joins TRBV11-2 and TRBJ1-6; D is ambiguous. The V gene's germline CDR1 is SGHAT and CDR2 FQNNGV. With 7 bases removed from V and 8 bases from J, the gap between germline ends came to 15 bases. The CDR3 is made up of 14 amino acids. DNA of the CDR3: TGTGCCAGCACCCAGAGAGGGTCCTATTCACCCCTCCACTTT. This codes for CASTQRGSYSPLHF.

CDR3 loop: CASTGFGNTIYF. The CDR3 DNA follows: TGTGCCAGTACAGGGTTTGGAAACACCATATATTTT. This sequence joins TRBV3-1 (or the pseudogene TRBV3-2) and TRBJ1-3; D perhaps matches TRBD1 (6 bases). The germline gives CDR1 LGHDT, CDR2 YNNKEL (reference sequence). The CDR3 sequence is 12 residues long. Deletions cut 9 bases from V and 3 bases from J, with 9 bases between.

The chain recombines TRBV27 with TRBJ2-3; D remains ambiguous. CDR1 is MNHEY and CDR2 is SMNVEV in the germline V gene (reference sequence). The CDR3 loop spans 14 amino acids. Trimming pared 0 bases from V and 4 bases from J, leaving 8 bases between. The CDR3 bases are TGTGCCAGCAGTTTATCGCAGCGTGCAGATACGCAGTATTTT. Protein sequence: CASSLSQRADTQYF.

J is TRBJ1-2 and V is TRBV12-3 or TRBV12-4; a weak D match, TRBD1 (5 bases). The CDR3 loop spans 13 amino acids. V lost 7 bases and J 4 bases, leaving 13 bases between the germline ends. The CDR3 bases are TGTGCCAGCACCCCTGGCGGGGCCTATGGCTACACCTTC. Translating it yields CASTPGGAYGYTF.

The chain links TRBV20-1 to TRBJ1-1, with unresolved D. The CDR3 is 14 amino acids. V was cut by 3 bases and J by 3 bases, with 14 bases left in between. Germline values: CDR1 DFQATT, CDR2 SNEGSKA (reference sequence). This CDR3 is CSASNSRRDTEAFF. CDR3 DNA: TGCAGTGCTAGTAACTCTAGGAGGGACACTGAAGCTTTCTTT.

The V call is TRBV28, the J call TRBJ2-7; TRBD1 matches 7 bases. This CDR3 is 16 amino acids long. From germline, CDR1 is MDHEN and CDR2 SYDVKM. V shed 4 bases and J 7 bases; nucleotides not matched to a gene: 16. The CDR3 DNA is TGTGCCAGCAGTTCGGGACCGGGACAGACCCATCGGGAGCAGTACTTC. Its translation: CASSSGPGQTHREQYF.

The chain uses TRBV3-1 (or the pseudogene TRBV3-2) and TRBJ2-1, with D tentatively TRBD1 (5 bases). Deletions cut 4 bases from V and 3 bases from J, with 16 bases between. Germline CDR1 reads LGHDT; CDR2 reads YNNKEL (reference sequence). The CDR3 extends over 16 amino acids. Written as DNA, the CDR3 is TGTGCCAGCAGCCTGAGGTACAGGTCACACTACAATGAGCAGTTCTTC. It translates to CASSLRYRSHYNEQFF.

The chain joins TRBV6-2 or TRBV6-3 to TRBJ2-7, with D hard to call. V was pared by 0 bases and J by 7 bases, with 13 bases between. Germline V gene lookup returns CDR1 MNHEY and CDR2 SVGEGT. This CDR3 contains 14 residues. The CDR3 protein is CASSYSSPLREQYF. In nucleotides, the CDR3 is TGTGCCAGCAGTTACTCGAGCCCCCTTCGGGAGCAGTACTTC.

CDR3 residues: CASSYYQGNTEAFF. CDR3 nucleotides: TGTGCCAGCAGTTACTATCAGGGGAACACTGAAGCTTTCTTT. The chain carries TRBV6-5 and TRBJ1-1, with a weak D call TRBD1 (5 bases). Trimming shortened V by 1 base and J by 1 base, and 7 bases separated the two germline ends. The CDR3 has 14 residues. The germline gives CDR1 MNHEY, CDR2 SVGAGI.

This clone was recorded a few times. CDR3 region: CASSLAPGTGNTGELFF. In nucleotides, the CDR3 is TGTGCCAGCAGCTTAGCCCCTGGGACAGGGAACACCGGGGAGCTGTTTTTT. This sequence joins TRBV7-7 and TRBJ2-2; TRBD1 matches at 8 bases. Germline CDR1 reads SSHAT; CDR2 reads FNYEAQ (reference sequence). This CDR3 has 17 amino acids. V trimming: 0 bases; J trimming: 1 base; junction bases outside the gene matches: 4.

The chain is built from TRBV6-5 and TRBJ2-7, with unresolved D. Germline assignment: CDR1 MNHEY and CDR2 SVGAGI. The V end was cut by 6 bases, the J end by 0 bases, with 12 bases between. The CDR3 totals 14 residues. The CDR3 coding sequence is TGTGCCAGCAGACGTACAAGAAGCTCCTACGAGCAGTACTTC. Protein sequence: CASRRTRSSYEQYF.

CDR3 region: CASSHGQGGFEAFF. The DNA for the CDR3 is TGCGCCAGCAGCCATGGACAGGGGGGATTTGAAGCTTTCTTT. The chain is built from TRBV4-3 and TRBJ1-1, with 10 nucleotides matching TRBD1. The CDR3 runs to 14 residues. The germline V gene has CDR1 LGHNA and CDR2 YSLEER. The J segment lost 7 bases and the V segment lost 3 bases, leaving 5 bases of the junction unmatched.

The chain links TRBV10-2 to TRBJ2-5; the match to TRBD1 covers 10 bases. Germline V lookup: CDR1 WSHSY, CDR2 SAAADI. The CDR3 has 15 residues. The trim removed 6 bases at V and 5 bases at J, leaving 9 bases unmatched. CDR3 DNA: TGCGCCAGCAGCCCCCCGGGACAGGGGAGGGAGACCCAGTACTTC. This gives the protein CASSPPGQGRETQYF.

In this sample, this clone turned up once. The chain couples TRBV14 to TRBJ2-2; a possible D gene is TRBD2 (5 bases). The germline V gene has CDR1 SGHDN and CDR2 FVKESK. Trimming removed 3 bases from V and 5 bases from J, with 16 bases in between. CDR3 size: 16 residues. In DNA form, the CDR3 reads TGTGCCAGCAGCCAGTTAAAGGGAGTCGGGACCGGGGAGCTGTTTTTT. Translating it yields CASSQLKGVGTGELFF.

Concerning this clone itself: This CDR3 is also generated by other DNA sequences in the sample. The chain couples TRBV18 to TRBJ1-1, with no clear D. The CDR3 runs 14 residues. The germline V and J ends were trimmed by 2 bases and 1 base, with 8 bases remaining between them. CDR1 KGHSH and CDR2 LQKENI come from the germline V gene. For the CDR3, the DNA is TGTGCCAGCTCACCAACCCGAGAGAACACTGAAGCTTTCTTT. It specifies CASSPTRENTEAFF.